Below are 23 T cell receptor beta chains sequenced from a single sample in a study of vaccination effects on CD4 cells after COVID-19. Subsequent to ten to eleven days of culture, CD4+ T cells were isolated. Data came from immunoSEQ multiplex PCR; TCRdb stores just in-frame clones and leaves some out. The sample records about 50,000 clones, around three quarters being singletons. Their target antigens are unknown. The sample here was CD4+ T cells from PBMCs cultured without peptide, taken before COVID-19 vaccination. These receptors were obtained from a human donor who received a COVID-19 vaccine.

The V call is TRBV6-5, the J call TRBJ1-1; D gene ambiguous. CDR1 is MNHEY, CDR2 SVGAGI, per germline. The CDR3 runs to 10 residues. Trimming removed 10 bases from V and 5 bases from J, with 8 bases in between. CDR3 in DNA: TGTGCCACCGGGCGAACTGAAGCTTTCTTT. The encoded protein is CATGRTEAFF.

The V gene is TRBV6-5, the J gene TRBJ1-2; no clear D. Germline assignment: CDR1 MNHEY and CDR2 SVGAGI. The CDR3 totals 15 residues. The V end lost 8 bases, the J end lost 0 bases, and 16 bases lay between the germline ends. CDR3 loop: CASVVNGASNYGYTF. The CDR3 nucleotides read TGTGCCAGCGTGGTGAACGGAGCTTCTAACTATGGCTACACCTTC.

The V call is TRBV6-5, the J call TRBJ2-7; unclear D gene. Germline V CDR1 and CDR2: MNHEY, SVGAGI. The V gene lost 5 bases and the J gene lost 2 bases, with 13 bases spanning the gap. The CDR3 runs 14 residues. This chain's CDR3 is CASSRERNTYEQYV. The DNA of the CDR3 is TGTGCCAGCAGTCGAGAACGGAATACCTACGAGCAGTACGTC.

This chain joins TRBV4-2 and TRBJ1-2, with D hard to call. The CDR3 extends over 13 amino acids. V lost 1 base and J lost 3, with 6 bases in between. Germline CDR1 LGHNA, CDR2 YNFKEQ. CDR3 loop: CASSQAEDYGYTF. CDR3 DNA sequence: TGTGCCAGCAGCCAAGCGGAGGACTATGGCTACACCTTC.

V and J are TRBV9 and TRBJ2-6, with D perhaps given as TRBD1 or TRBD2 (7 bases each). V was trimmed by 1 base and J by 0 bases, leaving 14 bases between them. The CDR3 totals 18 residues. Germline V gives CDR1 SGDLS, CDR2 YYNGEE. The CDR3 is CASSVLSGGVSGANVLTF. The DNA for the CDR3 is TGTGCCAGCAGCGTATTGTCAGGGGGGGTCTCTGGGGCCAACGTCCTGACTTTC. Full variable domain (rest looked up from reference TRBV9 and TRBJ2-6): DSGVTQTPKHLITATGQRVTLRCSPRSGDLSVYWYQQSLDQGLQFLIQYYNGEERAKGNILERFSAQQFPDLHSELNLSSLELGDSALYFCASSVLSGGVSGANVLTFGAGSRLTVL.

This clone has only one observation. In DNA, the CDR3 is TGTGCCAGTAGTCACTCGGGACAGGGGGCGCCCGGGGCCAACGTCCTGACTTTC. This gives the protein CASSHSGQGAPGANVLTF. The rearrangement links TRBV19 to TRBJ2-6; 12 bases fit TRBD1. Trimming took 5 bases from V and 4 from J; bases not matched to a gene: 9. CDR3 length: 18 residues. CDR1 and CDR2 from the germline V gene are LNHDA and SQIVND (reference sequence).

The CDR3 reads CASSLGQGFRETQYF. The CDR3 bases are TGTGCCAGCAGTCTCGGACAGGGTTTTAGGGAGACCCAGTACTTC. This chain links TRBV28 with TRBJ2-5; 8 positions match TRBD1. Germline V gives CDR1 MDHEN, CDR2 SYDVKM. CDR3 length equals 15 residues. V lost 5 bases to trimming and J lost 5 bases; unmatched junction nucleotides: 10.

V gene TRBV2 combines with J gene TRBJ2-2; 9 positions match TRBD1. The CDR3 consists of 15 residues. Germline trimming cut 2 bases from V and 4 bases from J; bases unmatched to any gene: 2. In germline, CDR1 is SNHLY, CDR2 FYNNEI. CDR3 bases: TGTGCCAGCAGTGAAACGGGACAGGGCACCGGGGAGCTGTTTTTT. As protein: CASSETGQGTGELFF.

This clone was seen only once. V usage is TRBV10-3 and J usage is TRBJ2-7; 11 nucleotides match TRBD2. The trim removed 1 base at V and 7 bases at J, leaving 6 bases unmatched. The CDR3 extends over 15 amino acids. Germline CDR1 and CDR2: ENHRY and SYGVKD. In DNA form, the CDR3 reads TGTGCCATCAGTGAGTGGGGACTAGCGGCGGAGGAGCAGTACGTC. This gives the protein CAISEWGLAAEEQYV.

The rearrangement links TRBV27 to TRBJ1-2, with 9 bases matching TRBD1. Germline-derived CDR1 and CDR2 are MNHEY and SMNVEV (reference sequence). Trimming took 5 bases from V and 9 from J; bases not matched to a gene: 7. The CDR3 has 13 amino acids. The CDR3: CASSPGQGGSYTF. The CDR3 DNA sequence: TGTGCCAGCAGTCCGGGACAGGGTGGTAGCTACACCTTC.

There are a few counts of this clone. The chain is built from TRBV19 and TRBJ1-1, with 11 bases matching TRBD1. CDR3 length: 15 residues. V trimming: 6 bases; J trimming: 10 bases; junction bases outside the gene matches: 13. CDR1 and CDR2 from the germline V gene are LNHDA and SQIVND (reference sequence). In DNA, the CDR3 is TGTGCCAGTAGCCATACCGGGACAGGGGGTCGGGGAGCTTTCTTT. It codes for CASSHTGTGGRGAFF.

This clone was counted only a few times. The chain recombines TRBV30 with TRBJ1-5; no firm D call. Trimming removed 3 bases from V and 1 base from J, with 13 bases in between. Germline CDR1 GTSNPN, CDR2 SVGIG (reference sequence). CDR3 length equals 15 residues. The CDR3 here is CAWSAGHSSNQPQHF. The CDR3 DNA sequence: TGTGCCTGGAGCGCCGGCCACAGCAGCAATCAGCCCCAGCATTTT.

This chain joins TRBV5-5 and TRBJ2-7; D may be TRBD2 (6 bases). This CDR3 contains 13 residues. The germline V gene encodes CDR1 SGHKS and CDR2 YYEKEE (reference sequence). V lost 3 bases to trimming and J lost 4 bases, with 11 bases between them. The CDR3 spells CASSWGDGYEQYV. The CDR3 DNA reads TGTGCCAGCAGCTGGGGGGACGGATACGAGCAGTACGTC.

The chain couples TRBV7-9 to TRBJ1-2; D is perhaps TRBD1 (5 bases). V was pared by 4 bases and J by 8 bases, with 23 bases between. This CDR3 has 16 amino acids. Per the germline V gene, CDR1 is SEHNR and CDR2 is FQNEAQ (reference sequence). The CDR3 bases are TGTGCCAGCAGCTCTATCAAGTATGGGACCGTCGGGGGCTACACCTTC. The encoded protein is CASSSIKYGTVGGYTF.

The V and J genes are TRBV5-6 and TRBJ1-1; D uncertain. Trimming took off 1 base at V and 2 bases at J, with 9 bases between the two ends. This CDR3 contains 14 residues. Germline V CDR1 and CDR2: SGHDT, YYEEEE. This chain's CDR3 is CASSLFVTNTEAFF. Written as DNA, the CDR3 is TGTGCCAGCAGCTTGTTCGTGACCAACACTGAAGCTTTCTTT. The full variable domain, completed using reference TRBV5-6 and TRBJ1-1, is DAGVTQSPTHLIKTRGQQVTLRCSPKSGHDTVSWYQQALGQGPQFIFQYYEEEERQRGNFPDRFSGHQFPNYSSELNVNALLLGDSALYLCASSLFVTNTEAFFGQGTRLTVV.

This chain links TRBV4-1 with TRBJ2-4; D possibly corresponds to TRBD1 (6 bases). CDR1 MGHRA and CDR2 YSYEKL come from the germline V gene. The CDR3 is 16 amino acids. Trimming took 3 bases from V and 3 from J, leaving 15 bases between them. The CDR3 loop is CASSHPEQGSKNIQYF. CDR3 coding DNA: TGCGCCAGCAGCCATCCCGAACAGGGAAGCAAAAACATTCAGTACTTC.

The chain uses TRBV2 and TRBJ2-5, with TRBD1 matching over 9 bases. This CDR3 region has 17 residues. V dropped 3 bases and J dropped 2; count of bases not matched to a gene: 10. Germline values: CDR1 SNHLY, CDR2 FYNNEI. The CDR3 coding sequence is TGTGCCAGCAGTGACGGGGGGCGGGGACAGGGTCAAGAGACCCAGTACTTC. It translates to CASSDGGRGQGQETQYF.

This clone was seen once. The V and J genes are TRBV18 and TRBJ2-1; D possibly uses TRBD1 or TRBD2 (5 bases each). This CDR3 is built from 13 residues. From germline, CDR1 is KGHSH and CDR2 LQKENI. Between the trimmed V and J ends, which lost 3 bases and 12 bases, there was a span of 15 bases. CDR3 sequence (DNA): TGTGCCAGCTCACCTCCTAGTGGGGGACCGCAGTTCTTC. As protein: CASSPPSGGPQFF.

The genes are TRBV5-6 and TRBJ2-1; 15 bases match TRBD2. Germline V gives CDR1 SGHDT, CDR2 YYEEEE. The J segment lost 7 bases and the V segment lost 4 bases, leaving 9 bases of the junction unmatched. CDR3 size: 17 residues. The DNA for the CDR3 is TGTGCCAGCAGCACAGCCCCGGGACTAGCGGGGGGAAATGAGCAGTTCTTC. Translation: CASSTAPGLAGGNEQFF.

The CDR3 sequence: CASSYEGDSGEKLFF. The CDR3 nucleotides read TGTGCCAGCAGTTACGAGGGAGACAGCGGTGAAAAACTGTTTTTT. The chain couples TRBV6-5 to TRBJ1-4, with TRBD1 as a possible D gene (5 bases). This CDR3 spans 15 amino acids. Germline values: CDR1 MNHEY, CDR2 SVGAGI. V lost 2 bases and J lost 7, with 14 bases in between.

This rearrangement joins TRBV11-1 to TRBJ2-7, with unresolved D. There are 13 residues in the CDR3. The V and J ends lost 3 bases and 3 bases respectively, with 9 bases between them. Germline V gene lookup returns CDR1 SGHAT and CDR2 FQDESV (reference sequence). The CDR3: CASSLGQHYEQYV. CDR3 DNA sequence: TGTGCCAGCAGCTTGGGTCAGCACTACGAGCAGTACGTC.

The CDR3 sequence is CASSPSDKAGELFF. Written as DNA, the CDR3 is TGTGCCAGCAGCCCCTCCGATAAGGCCGGGGAGCTGTTTTTT. The chain has TRBV3-1 (or the pseudogene TRBV3-2) and TRBJ2-2, with unresolved D. V shed 4 bases and J shed 6 bases, with 12 bases lying between them. The CDR3 is 14 amino acids. Germline values: CDR1 LGHDT, CDR2 YNNKEL (reference sequence).

There are a few counts of this clone. The rearrangement uses TRBV29-1 and TRBJ2-2, with D maybe TRBD2 (6 bases). This CDR3 spans 16 amino acids. Germline V gives CDR1 SQVTM, CDR2 ANQGSEA. V lost 7 bases and J 4 bases, leaving 22 bases between the germline ends. The DNA for the CDR3 is TGCAGCGGGACGCTACCCGGGAGTGGGGGCACCGGGGAGCTGTTTTTT. This sequence encodes CSGTLPGSGGTGELFF.